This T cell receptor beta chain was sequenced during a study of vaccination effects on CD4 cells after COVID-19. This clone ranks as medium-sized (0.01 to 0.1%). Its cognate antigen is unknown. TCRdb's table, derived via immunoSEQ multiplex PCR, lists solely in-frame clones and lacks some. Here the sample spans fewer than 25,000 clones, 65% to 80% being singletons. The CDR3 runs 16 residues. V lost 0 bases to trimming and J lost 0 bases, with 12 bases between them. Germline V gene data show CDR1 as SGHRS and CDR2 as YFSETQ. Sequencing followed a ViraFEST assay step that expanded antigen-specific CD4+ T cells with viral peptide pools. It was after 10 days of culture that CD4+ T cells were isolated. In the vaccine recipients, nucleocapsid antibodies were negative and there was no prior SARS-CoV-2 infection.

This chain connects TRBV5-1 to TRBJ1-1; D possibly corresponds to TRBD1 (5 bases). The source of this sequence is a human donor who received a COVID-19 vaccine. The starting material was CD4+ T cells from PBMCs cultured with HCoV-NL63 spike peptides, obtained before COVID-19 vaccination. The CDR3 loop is CASSLAGSGMNTEAFF. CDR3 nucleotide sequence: TGCGCCAGCAGCTTGGCAGGGAGTGGGATGAACACTGAAGCTTTCTTT.